Below, one T cell receptor (beta chain) is given with its context. Its antigen is currently unknown. This sample stems from a study of shared clonotypes between healthy human individuals. Study-wide findings and caveats: Naive CD4 clonotype sharing across several donors was approximately 5%. Larger estimated richness was generally seen in naive subsets than in memory subsets. The study drew on few donors, limiting represented genetic and exposure-history diversity.

Original processing notes: As immunoSEQ supplied junction-only sequences (without quality scores), filtering differed. Some clones are missing from TCRdb's copy, which holds only in-frame ones; the method was immunoSEQ multiplex PCR. V and J calls and clone size are copied from that table; D and trimming were computed from the DNA. The table lists roughly 1,500,000 clones, 98% of them singletons. Sequencing was performed on naive CD4+ T cells sorted from blood. This sample's subset: CD45RA+ positively selected. The TCR comes from a man between 25 and 39 years old in good health.

The CDR3 DNA reads TGTGCCAGCTCATGGCGACAGGGGGCTATCGGGGAGCTGTTTTTT. This translates into CASSWRQGAIGELFF. The chain employs TRBV18 and TRBJ2-2, with 10 bases matching TRBD1. The CDR3 has 15 residues. The V and J ends lost 5 bases and 7 bases, in that order; junction bases with no gene match: 7. CDR1 and CDR2 from the germline V gene are KGHSH and LQKENI.